The clone carrying this TCR beta chain was detected many times. No antigen is known for it. This sample stems from a study of T cells after yellow fever vaccination. CDR1 and CDR2 (germline): DFQATT, SNEGSKA (reference sequence). The V segment lost 4 bases and the J segment 9 bases; nucleotides outside the gene matches: 3. This CDR3 has 12 residues. The study's findings and limits: Any FACS-sorted repertoire could hold abundant clonotypes that contaminate it from the bulk population.

For TCR, cDNA came from 5'RACE template switching, which added a universal primer site and UMIs. TCRdb reprocessed the 5' RACE reads with MiXCR, giving one entry per CDR3 protein. The sample carries hundreds of thousands of distinct CDR3 sequences, around a tenth recorded once. The chain has TRBV20-1 and TRBJ2-1; 10 bases map to TRBD2. This sequence was found in a man younger than 35 who received the YFV17D yellow fever vaccine. Sequenced material: PBMCs, taken on the day of the first yellow fever vaccination. The CDR3 nucleotides are TGCAGTGCTACTAGCGGGGGATCTGAGCAGTTCTTC. It encodes CSATSGGSEQFF.